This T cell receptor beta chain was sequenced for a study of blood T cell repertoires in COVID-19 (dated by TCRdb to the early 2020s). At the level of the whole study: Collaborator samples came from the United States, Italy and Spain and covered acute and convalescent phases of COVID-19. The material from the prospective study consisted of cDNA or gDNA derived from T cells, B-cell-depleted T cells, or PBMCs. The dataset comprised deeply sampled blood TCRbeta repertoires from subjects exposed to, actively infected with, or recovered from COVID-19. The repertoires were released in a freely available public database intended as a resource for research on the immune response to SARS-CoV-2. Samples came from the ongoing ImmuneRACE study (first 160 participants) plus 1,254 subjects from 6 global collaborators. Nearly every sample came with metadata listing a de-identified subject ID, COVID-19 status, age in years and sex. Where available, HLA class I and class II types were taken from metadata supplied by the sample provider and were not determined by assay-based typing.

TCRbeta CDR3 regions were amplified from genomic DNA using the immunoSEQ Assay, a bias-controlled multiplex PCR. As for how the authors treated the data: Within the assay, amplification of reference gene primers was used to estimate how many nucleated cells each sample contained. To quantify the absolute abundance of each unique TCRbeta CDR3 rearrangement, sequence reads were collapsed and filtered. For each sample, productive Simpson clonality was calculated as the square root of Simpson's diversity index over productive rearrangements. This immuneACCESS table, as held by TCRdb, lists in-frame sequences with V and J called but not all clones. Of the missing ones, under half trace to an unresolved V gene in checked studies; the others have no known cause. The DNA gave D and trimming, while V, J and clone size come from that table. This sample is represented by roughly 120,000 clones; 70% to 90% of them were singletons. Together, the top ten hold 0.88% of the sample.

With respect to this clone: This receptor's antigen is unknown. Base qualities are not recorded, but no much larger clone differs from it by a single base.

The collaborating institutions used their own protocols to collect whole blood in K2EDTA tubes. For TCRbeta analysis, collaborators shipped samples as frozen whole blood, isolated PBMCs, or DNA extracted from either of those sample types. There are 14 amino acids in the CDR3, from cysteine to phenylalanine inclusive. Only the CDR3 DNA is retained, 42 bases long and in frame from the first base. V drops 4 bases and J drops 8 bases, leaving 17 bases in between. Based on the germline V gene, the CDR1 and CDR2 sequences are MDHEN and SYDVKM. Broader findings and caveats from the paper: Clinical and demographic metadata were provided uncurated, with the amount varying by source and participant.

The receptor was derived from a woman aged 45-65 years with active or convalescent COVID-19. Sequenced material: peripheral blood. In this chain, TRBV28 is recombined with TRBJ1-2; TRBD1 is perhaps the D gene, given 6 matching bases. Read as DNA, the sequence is TGTGCCAGCAGTTCCCCGGGACACGGGTTAGGCTACACCTTC. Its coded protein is CASSSPGHGLGYTF.